This is a list of T cell receptor beta chains from one sample in a study of human T cells and chemical hapten exposure. From the RACE reads, TCRdb called clonotypes with MiXCR, one entry per CDR3 protein. The data contain a few hundred thousand distinct CDR3 sequences, around 5% of them singletons. Material: whole blood, obtained in connection with sensitization to the hapten diphenylcyclopropenone (DPC). Receptor source: a woman aged 50 to 60 with alopecia areata. Some clones in this sample may be carry-over from other donors' samples. The CDR3 runs from the conserved cysteine through the conserved F or W. The order of the fields is J gene, CDR3 length, D gene, V gene, clone size, CDR3 DNA, CDR3 protein. D genes are given only for firm matches. Size is stated for part of the rows, as once, few or many counts, or as a class when the clone is expanded.

J gene: TRBJ2-1; CDR3 length: 17; D gene: TRBD1; V gene: TRBV6-7; clone size: many; CDR3 DNA: TGTGCCAGCAGTTACGAAAGGGACAGGGAATGTGGCAATGAGCAGTTCTTC; CDR3 protein: CASSYERDRECGNEQFF
J gene: TRBJ2-3; CDR3 length: 15; D gene: .; V gene: TRBV7-2; clone size: few; CDR3 DNA: TGTGCCAGCAGTAGAGGGACCAGAGGGCCAGATACGCAGTATTTT; CDR3 protein: CASSRGTRGPDTQYF
J gene: TRBJ1-5; CDR3 length: 15; D gene: TRBD1; V gene: TRBV4-2; clone size: .; CDR3 DNA: TGTGCCAGCAGCGACAGGGCCTATAGCAATCAGCCCCAGCATTTT; CDR3 protein: CASSDRAYSNQPQHF
J gene: TRBJ1-2; CDR3 length: 15; D gene: .; V gene: TRBV7-9; clone size: .; CDR3 DNA: TGTGCCAGCAGCGGGTTGCAGTTAGCTAACTATGGCTACACCTTC; CDR3 protein: CASSGLQLANYGYTF
J gene: TRBJ1-1; CDR3 length: 13; D gene: .; V gene: TRBV30; clone size: .; CDR3 DNA: TGTGCCTGGAGTGTAGCAGTGAACACTGAAGCTTTCTTT; CDR3 protein: CAWSVAVNTEAFF
J gene: TRBJ1-5; CDR3 length: 12; D gene: .; V gene: TRBV6-2/TRBV6-3; clone size: many; CDR3 DNA: TGTGCCAGCAGCTCACCTTTTCCGCCCCAGCATTTT; CDR3 protein: CASSSPFPPQHF
J gene: TRBJ1-1; CDR3 length: 13; D gene: .; V gene: TRBV30; clone size: .; CDR3 DNA: TGTGCCTGGAGTGGGGCGTTGAACACTGAAGCTTTCTTT; CDR3 protein: CAWSGALNTEAFF
J gene: TRBJ2-1; CDR3 length: 13; D gene: .; V gene: TRBV30; clone size: .; CDR3 DNA: TGTGCCTGGGTAATGGGAGGGGGCAATGAGCAGTTCTTC; CDR3 protein: CAWVMGGGNEQFF
J gene: TRBJ2-3; CDR3 length: 17; D gene: TRBD2; V gene: TRBV12-3/TRBV12-4; clone size: few; CDR3 DNA: TGTGCCAGCAGTTTAGATCCCAAAGCGGGGGAGGTAGATACGCAGTATTTT; CDR3 protein: CASSLDPKAGEVDTQYF
J gene: TRBJ2-3; CDR3 length: 16; D gene: TRBD2; V gene: TRBV15; clone size: many; CDR3 DNA: TGTGCCACCAGCACCTCCCCAGCGGGAGGGACAGATACGCAGTATTTT; CDR3 protein: CATSTSPAGGTDTQYF
J gene: TRBJ2-7; CDR3 length: 13; D gene: TRBD1; V gene: TRBV15; clone size: .; CDR3 DNA: TGTGCCACCAGCAGGGGACAGGCCCGCGAGCAGTACTTC; CDR3 protein: CATSRGQAREQYF
J gene: TRBJ1-3; CDR3 length: 17; D gene: .; V gene: TRBV18; clone size: .; CDR3 DNA: TGTGCCAGCTCACCTAGCCTTTTGAGCGGCTCTGGAAACACCATATATTTT; CDR3 protein: CASSPSLLSGSGNTIYF
J gene: TRBJ1-1; CDR3 length: 15; D gene: TRBD1; V gene: TRBV16; clone size: few; CDR3 DNA: TGTGCCAGCAGCCGGACAGGGGGCCTTAACACTGAAGCTTTCTTT; CDR3 protein: CASSRTGGLNTEAFF
J gene: TRBJ1-6; CDR3 length: 19; D gene: TRBD1; V gene: TRBV6-5; clone size: many; CDR3 DNA: TGTGCCAGCAGTTACTCTTCTGGACAGGGGGTTTCCTATAATTCACCCCTCCACTTT; CDR3 protein: CASSYSSGQGVSYNSPLHF
J gene: TRBJ1-2; CDR3 length: 13; D gene: .; V gene: TRBV28; clone size: many; CDR3 DNA: TGTGCCAGCAGTACGGGACTCTCCTATGGCTACACCTTC; CDR3 protein: CASSTGLSYGYTF
J gene: TRBJ1-5; CDR3 length: 14; D gene: .; V gene: TRBV12-3/TRBV12-4; clone size: few; CDR3 DNA: TGTGCCAGCAGTTTCCTGGGAAGCAATCAGCCCCAGCATTTT; CDR3 protein: CASSFLGSNQPQHF
J gene: TRBJ1-1; CDR3 length: 14; D gene: .; V gene: TRBV12-3/TRBV12-4; clone size: few; CDR3 DNA: TGTGCCAGCAGTTTAGGAGGGGCGGGTGCTGAAGCTTTCTTT; CDR3 protein: CASSLGGAGAEAFF
J gene: TRBJ1-4; CDR3 length: 15; D gene: .; V gene: TRBV4-2; clone size: few; CDR3 DNA: TGTGCCAGCAGCCAAGATCGAGGTTATAATGAAAAACTGTTTTTT; CDR3 protein: CASSQDRGYNEKLFF
J gene: TRBJ1-1; CDR3 length: 13; D gene: .; V gene: TRBV20-1; clone size: many; CDR3 DNA: TGCAGTGCCGCTCGGACCGACGGCGCTGAAGCTTTCTTT; CDR3 protein: CSAARTDGAEAFF
J gene: TRBJ1-1; CDR3 length: 14; D gene: .; V gene: TRBV20-1; clone size: many; CDR3 DNA: TGCAGTGCTCACAGACGGGGATCGAGGACTGAAGCTTTCTTT; CDR3 protein: CSAHRRGSRTEAFF
J gene: TRBJ2-1; CDR3 length: 16; D gene: TRBD2; V gene: TRBV7-2; clone size: few; CDR3 DNA: TGTGCCAGCAGTTGGACTAGCGACCGTCCCTACAATGAGCAGTTCTTC; CDR3 protein: CASSWTSDRPYNEQFF
J gene: TRBJ2-5; CDR3 length: 15; D gene: .; V gene: TRBV6-2/TRBV6-3; clone size: many; CDR3 DNA: TGTGCCAGCAGTTACGAGCACCCGAGCCAAGAGACCCAGTACTTC; CDR3 protein: CASSYEHPSQETQYF
J gene: TRBJ1-1; CDR3 length: 14; D gene: .; V gene: TRBV6-5; clone size: many; CDR3 DNA: TGTGCCAGCAGTCTGGGGGTCGGGGACACTGAAGCTTTCTTT; CDR3 protein: CASSLGVGDTEAFF
J gene: TRBJ1-5; CDR3 length: 13; D gene: TRBD1; V gene: TRBV6-1; clone size: many; CDR3 DNA: TGTGCCAGCAGTCGGGACAGGCCCGAGCCCCAGCATTTT; CDR3 protein: CASSRDRPEPQHF
J gene: TRBJ1-1; CDR3 length: 14; D gene: .; V gene: TRBV9; clone size: .; CDR3 DNA: TGTGCCAGCAGCGTAGCAGGAGGGTCCACTGAAGCTTTCTTT; CDR3 protein: CASSVAGGSTEAFF
J gene: TRBJ2-4; CDR3 length: 13; D gene: .; V gene: TRBV11-2; clone size: many; CDR3 DNA: TGTGCCAGCAGCCCGGGGGAGAAAAACATTCAGTACTTC; CDR3 protein: CASSPGEKNIQYF
J gene: TRBJ2-5; CDR3 length: 16; D gene: .; V gene: TRBV7-2; clone size: few; CDR3 DNA: TGTGCCAGCAGCTTAGAGCGCGCGGCGGGTCAAGAGACCCAGTACTTC; CDR3 protein: CASSLERAAGQETQYF
J gene: TRBJ2-3; CDR3 length: 15; D gene: .; V gene: TRBV6-2/TRBV6-3; clone size: many; CDR3 DNA: TGTGCCAGCAGTTACCGCGGACAGAGCACAGATACGCAGTATTTT; CDR3 protein: CASSYRGQSTDTQYF
J gene: TRBJ2-5; CDR3 length: 13; D gene: .; V gene: TRBV4-1; clone size: few; CDR3 DNA: TGCGCCAGCAGCCAGGGGGACCCGGGGGCCCAGTACTTC; CDR3 protein: CASSQGDPGAQYF
J gene: TRBJ2-5; CDR3 length: 15; D gene: .; V gene: TRBV9; clone size: few; CDR3 DNA: TGTGCCAGCAGCGTGAGGGTCGATGGGGGGGAGACCCAGTACTTC; CDR3 protein: CASSVRVDGGETQYF
J gene: TRBJ1-4; CDR3 length: 11; D gene: .; V gene: TRBV29-1; clone size: many; CDR3 DNA: TGCAGCGTCCCAGTGAATGAAAAACTGTTTTTT; CDR3 protein: CSVPVNEKLFF
J gene: TRBJ1-4; CDR3 length: 14; D gene: TRBD1; V gene: TRBV5-1; clone size: many; CDR3 DNA: TGCGCCAGCAGCTTTCAGGGGGAAAATGAAAAACTGTTTTTT; CDR3 protein: CASSFQGENEKLFF
J gene: TRBJ1-2; CDR3 length: 14; D gene: .; V gene: TRBV27; clone size: many; CDR3 DNA: TGTGCCAGCAGTTCATCAGGGTATAGCCATGGCTACACCTTC; CDR3 protein: CASSSSGYSHGYTF
J gene: TRBJ2-1; CDR3 length: 11; D gene: .; V gene: TRBV30; clone size: .; CDR3 DNA: TGTGCCTGGAGTGTACTCGGTGAGCAGTTCTTC; CDR3 protein: CAWSVLGEQFF
J gene: TRBJ2-6; CDR3 length: 15; D gene: .; V gene: TRBV24-1; clone size: few; CDR3 DNA: TGTGCCACCCGGGACGCGCCTGACAGGGCCAACGTCCTGACTTTC; CDR3 protein: CATRDAPDRANVLTF
J gene: TRBJ2-2; CDR3 length: 15; D gene: TRBD2; V gene: TRBV29-1; clone size: few; CDR3 DNA: TGCAGCGTTGAAGGCGGGGGGCCGAACACCGGGGAGCTGTTTTTT; CDR3 protein: CSVEGGGPNTGELFF
J gene: TRBJ2-3; CDR3 length: 19; D gene: TRBD1; V gene: TRBV6-1; clone size: few; CDR3 DNA: TGTGCCAGCAGCCAAGGGACAGGGGGCTTGCCTAGATACACAGATACGCAGTATTTT; CDR3 protein: CASSQGTGGLPRYTDTQYF
J gene: TRBJ1-5; CDR3 length: 15; D gene: .; V gene: TRBV6-5; clone size: few; CDR3 DNA: TGTGCCAGCAGTTACTCGTCCGGATACGGGGAGCCCCAGCATTTT; CDR3 protein: CASSYSSGYGEPQHF
J gene: TRBJ2-3; CDR3 length: 15; D gene: .; V gene: TRBV7-2; clone size: .; CDR3 DNA: TGTGCCAGCAGCCGGGACCGCTTATCAGTGGATACGCAGTATTTT; CDR3 protein: CASSRDRLSVDTQYF
J gene: TRBJ2-7; CDR3 length: 14; D gene: .; V gene: TRBV29-1; clone size: .; CDR3 DNA: TGCAGCGTTGAGAGGATCTTGCTGAGCGACGAGCAGTACTTC; CDR3 protein: CSVERILLSDEQYF
J gene: TRBJ2-7; CDR3 length: 12; D gene: .; V gene: TRBV7-9; clone size: few; CDR3 DNA: TGTGCCAGCAGCACGCAGACCTACGAGCAGTACTTC; CDR3 protein: CASSTQTYEQYF
J gene: TRBJ2-5; CDR3 length: 13; D gene: .; V gene: TRBV27; clone size: many; CDR3 DNA: TGTGCCAGCAGTTTCTGGGGGGAAGAGACCCAGTACTTC; CDR3 protein: CASSFWGEETQYF
J gene: TRBJ1-2; CDR3 length: 13; D gene: .; V gene: TRBV29-1; clone size: many; CDR3 DNA: TGCAGCGTGGAAGAATATCGGGTTGAAGGCTACACCTTC; CDR3 protein: CSVEEYRVEGYTF
J gene: TRBJ1-2; CDR3 length: 16; D gene: TRBD1; V gene: TRBV9; clone size: many; CDR3 DNA: TGTGCCAGCAGGCGTTCGACAGGGTTAATTGACTATGGCTACACCTTC; CDR3 protein: CASRRSTGLIDYGYTF